Presented here are 13 T cell receptor beta chains from one specimen sequenced in a study of T cells after posttransplantation cyclophosphamide. TCRdb's table, derived via immunoSEQ multiplex PCR, lists solely in-frame clones and lacks some. The data contain under 50,000 clones, around 90% of them seen just once; the ten biggest clones take up roughly 2.5%. Cyclophosphamide on days +3 and +4 followed busulfan-fludarabine conditioning and a marrow graft. This sample comprised PBMCs, obtained 62 days after allogeneic stem cell transplant with posttransplant cyclophosphamide. These receptors were taken from a male patient between 60 and 69 years old who received an allogeneic stem cell transplant from a related donor and was CMV-positive. The graft donor may have contributed some T cells.

The chain uses TRBV5-4 and TRBJ2-3; 11 bases are a match to TRBD2. The CDR3 has 15 amino acids. V shed 5 bases and J 2 bases; nucleotides not matched to a gene: 4. The germline gives CDR1 SGHNT, CDR2 YYREEE (reference sequence). CDR3 bases: TGTGCCAGCAGGGGGGGACTAGCGGACACAGATACGCAGTATTTT. Its protein is CASRGGLADTDTQYF.

This chain uses TRBV6-1 with TRBJ1-1, with a weak D call TRBD1 (6 bases). The germline V and J ends were trimmed by 4 bases and 6 bases, with 15 bases remaining between them. Per the germline V gene, CDR1 is MNHNS and CDR2 is SASEGT. The CDR3 extends over 14 amino acids. CDR3 loop: CASSVLPGQPEAFF. As DNA, the CDR3 is TGTGCCAGCAGTGTCTTACCCGGACAGCCTGAAGCTTTCTTT.

The rearrangement uses TRBV5-5 and TRBJ1-2, with TRBD1 as a possible D gene (5 bases). CDR3 length: 13 residues. The germline V gene has CDR1 SGHKS and CDR2 YYEKEE (reference sequence). The V end lost 4 bases, the J end lost 5 bases, and 12 bases lay between the germline ends. The CDR3 region is CASSPTAEYGYTF. The CDR3 DNA sequence: TGTGCCAGCAGCCCGACAGCAGAATATGGCTACACCTTC.

The J gene is TRBJ1-2, the V gene TRBV6-5, with D perhaps TRBD1 (6 bases). Germline V gene sequence: CDR1 MNHEY, CDR2 SVGAGI. V shed 6 bases and J shed 5 bases, with 13 bases lying between them. This CDR3 contains 13 residues. As DNA, the CDR3 is TGTGCCAGCAGACCACAGGGCGTGTATGGCTACACCTTC. It specifies CASRPQGVYGYTF.

The rearrangement uses TRBV5-4 and TRBJ1-4, with 8 bases that match TRBD1. CDR3 length: 14 amino acids. V was pared by 4 bases and J by 5 bases, with 4 bases of the junction left unmatched. Germline CDR1 SGHNT, CDR2 YYREEE (reference sequence). The CDR3 nucleotides are TGTGCCAGCAGCCGGGGACAGGTGAATGAAAAACTGTTTTTT. Translated, it gives CASSRGQVNEKLFF.

J is TRBJ1-5 and V is TRBV6-5; 8 bases line up with TRBD1. Germline loops: CDR1 MNHEY, CDR2 SVGAGI. The length of the CDR3 is 14 residues. Trimming took 8 bases from V and 4 from J; bases not matched to a gene: 7. Written as DNA, the CDR3 is TGTGCCAGCGGCAGGGGGCTTGTTAATCAGCCCCAGCATTTT. Translation gives CASGRGLVNQPQHF.

V and J are TRBV7-8 and TRBJ1-1; D unresolved. The CDR3 spans 13 residues. With 3 bases removed from V and 7 bases from J, the gap between germline ends came to 12 bases. Germline CDR1 is SGHVS and CDR2 is FQNEAQ. The CDR3 coding sequence is TGTGCCAGCAGCTTGAGGGAGTTGGGTGAAGCTTTCTTT. Translating it yields CASSLRELGEAFF.

The chain joins TRBV4-1 to TRBJ2-5; 7 nucleotides agree with TRBD2. The DNA end is more similar to TRBJ2-7, so the J call may be wrong. CDR3 length equals 15 residues. Germline CDR1 MGHRA, CDR2 YSYEKL. CDR3 in amino acids: CASSQGGGSSYEQYF. CDR3 in DNA: TGCGCCAGCAGCCAAGGCGGGGGTAGCTCCTACGAGCAGTACTTC.

This clone was counted only a few times. The J gene is TRBJ1-5, the V gene TRBV5-1; no definite D call. Germline CDR1 reads SGHRS; CDR2 reads YFSETQ. The CDR3 has 13 amino acids. V shed 0 bases and J shed 5 bases, with 6 bases lying between them. The CDR3 nucleotides read TGCGCCAGCAGCTTGGACAGCCATCAGCCCCAGCATTTT. As protein: CASSLDSHQPQHF.

The chain recombines TRBV9 with TRBJ2-7, with TRBD2 as a possible D gene (6 bases). The V and J ends lost 4 bases and 4 bases respectively, with 12 bases between them. CDR1 is SGDLS, CDR2 YYNGEE, per germline. This CDR3 comprises 13 residues. The CDR3 sequence: CASSRRADYEQYF. Here the CDR3 DNA reads TGTGCCAGCAGCAGGAGGGCGGATTACGAGCAGTACTTC.

The J gene is TRBJ1-6, the V gene TRBV2; D is unresolved. This CDR3 contains 13 residues. The V and J ends lost 4 bases and 8 bases respectively, with 9 bases between them. The germline CDR1 and CDR2 sequences are SNHLY and FYNNEI. The CDR3 DNA reads TGTGCCAGCAGTGGACAACCTGATTCACCCCTCCACTTT. It translates to CASSGQPDSPLHF.

This sequence joins TRBV7-9 and TRBJ2-7, with D perhaps TRBD2 (6 bases). Germline V gene data show CDR1 as SEHNR and CDR2 as FQNEAQ (reference sequence). This CDR3 spans 13 amino acids. V gave up 5 bases and J gave up 2 bases, with 10 bases separating them. CDR3 nucleotide sequence: TGTGCCAGCAGCCGCGGGACTGCCTACGAGCAGTACTTC. This gives the protein CASSRGTAYEQYF.

The chain is built from TRBV29-1 and TRBJ2-6; D perhaps matches TRBD2 (5 bases). This CDR3 is built from 14 residues. Germline-derived CDR1 and CDR2 are SQVTM and ANQGSEA. The V end lost 3 bases, the J end lost 0 bases, and 6 bases lay between the germline ends. The CDR3 spells CSVDTSSGANVLTF. CDR3 in DNA: TGCAGCGTTGATACTAGCTCTGGGGCCAACGTCCTGACTTTC.